Reported below is one TCR beta chain. Its antigen is still unknown. The entry originates in a study of monozygotic twins with inflammatory bowel disease. Study-wide findings and caveats: TCRbeta diversity (inverse Simpson) was lower in IBD patients than in healthy co-twins. Fewer clonotypes were shared with others by IBD patients than by healthy twins, especially with disease activity.

Eight separate reactions for every sample produced the cDNA. TCRdb reanalyzed the 5' RACE reads and collapses them to one entry per CDR3 protein, without DNA. This repertoire includes approximately 400,000 distinct CDR3 sequences. CDR1 and CDR2 (germline): LGHNA, YNFKEQ. The CDR3 runs to 16 residues. The TCR was taken from a human donor with ulcerative colitis or Crohn's disease, or a healthy co-twin of an affected twin (not recorded which). J is TRBJ2-6 and V is TRBV4-2. The sample was blood. The chain's CDR3 is CASSQEMVVGANVLTF.